This entry lists 22 T cell receptor beta chains sequenced from one sample in a study of T cell repertoires in aging, cancer and after chemotherapy. The template was genomic DNA from peripheral blood, not RNA. Multiplex touch-down PCR with TRB-A/B primers amplified rearranged V-D-J TRB sequences. TCRdb re-called the multiplex PCR reads through MiXCR, storing one row per CDR3 protein. The sample records around 2,000 distinct CDR3 sequences, 20% to 30% being singletons. Sequencing used blood. The receptors come from a human donor with a solid tumor.

This clonotype has a handful of counts. The genes are TRBV5-1 and TRBJ1-1; no definite D call. Germline loops: CDR1 SGHRS, CDR2 YFSETQ. The ends were cut back, 0 bases at V and 1 base at J, with 4 bases in the middle. CDR3 size: 13 residues. The CDR3 sequence is CASSLVSNTEAFF. As DNA, the CDR3 is TGCGCCAGCAGCTTGGTCTCGAACACTGAAGCTTTCTTT.

By sample fraction, this clonotype is medium-sized. This sequence joins TRBV7-9 and TRBJ2-3, with TRBD2 matching 9 bases. CDR1 SEHNR and CDR2 FQNEAQ come from the germline V gene (reference sequence). CDR3 length: 16 residues. V lost 2 bases and J lost 0; bases outside the gene matches: 3. The CDR3 loop reads CASSLSLAGSTDTQYF. The CDR3 DNA follows: TGTGCCAGCAGCTTAAGCCTAGCGGGAAGCACAGATACGCAGTATTTT.

This clonotype counts as medium-sized. CDR3 amino acids: CASSSPEREGLDTQYF. CDR3 coding DNA: TGTGCCAGCAGTAGCCCTGAGCGGGAGGGCCTAGATACGCAGTATTTT. This chain joins TRBV6-2 or TRBV6-3 and TRBJ2-3; TRBD2 matches at 10 bases. After removal of 5 bases from V and 5 bases from J, the junction contained 10 bases not matched to a gene. The CDR3 extends over 16 amino acids. Germline V gene data show CDR1 as MNHEY and CDR2 as SVGEGT.

A remark on this clonotype: The junction and the germline gene differ at one end; a read error may be behind it. The genes are TRBV20-1 and TRBJ1-1; no clear D gene. The CDR3 loop spans 10 amino acids. Germline values: CDR1 DFQATT, CDR2 SNEGSKA (reference sequence). CDR3 in amino acids: CSAREEDGRF. As DNA, the CDR3 is TGCAGTGCTAGAGAGGAGGACGGGCGATTT.

This clonotype occurred a few times. The chain uses TRBV14 and TRBJ1-1; D gene unclear. V was trimmed by 2 bases and J by 10 bases, leaving 17 bases between them. CDR3 length: 14 residues. Germline CDR1 is SGHDN and CDR2 is FVKESK. The CDR3 region is CASSQFNFPLGAFF. CDR3 DNA sequence: TGTGCCAGCAGCCAATTTAATTTCCCGCTAGGAGCTTTCTTT.

In this sample, this clonotype is medium-sized. The rearrangement uses TRBV12-3 or TRBV12-4 and TRBJ2-7, with D unresolved. Between the trimmed V and J ends, which lost 2 bases and 6 bases, there was a span of 8 bases. There are 12 residues in the CDR3. The CDR3 coding sequence is TGTGCCAGCAGTTTAACCCGTGGCGAGCAGTACTTC. As protein: CASSLTRGEQYF.

This clonotype is deemed large. V usage is TRBV11-3 and J usage is TRBJ2-1; D is uncertain. Germline CDR1 reads SGHNT; CDR2 reads YENEEA. V lost 3 bases to trimming and J lost 7 bases, with 7 bases between them. This CDR3 has 12 residues. For the CDR3, the DNA is TGTGCCAGCAGCTTGTTCGGGAATGAGCAGTTCTTC. It is translated as CASSLFGNEQFF.

This clonotype was observed a handful of times. This chain connects TRBV10-1 to TRBJ1-4; 7 nucleotides agree with TRBD1. The V gene's germline CDR1 is WNHNN and CDR2 SYGVQD (reference sequence). This CDR3 comprises 15 residues. V dropped 3 bases and J dropped 10; count of bases not matched to a gene: 11. The CDR3 DNA follows: TGCGCCAGCAGTGATGGACAGGCTCTTCCGCCAAAACTGTTTTTT. Its translation: CASSDGQALPPKLFF.

The rearrangement uses TRBV7-9 and TRBJ2-7, with TRBD2 identical over 15 bases. The CDR3 is made up of 16 amino acids. J was trimmed by 6 bases and V by 2 bases; bases with no gene match: 5. Germline lookup yields CDR1 SEHNR and CDR2 FQNEAQ (reference sequence). The CDR3, as DNA: TGTGCCAGCAGCTTACCGGGACTAGCGGGAGGAAGCGAGCAGTACTTC. This translates into CASSLPGLAGGSEQYF.

V is TRBV20-1 and J is TRBJ2-3; TRBD2 matches 12 bases. V dropped 6 bases and J dropped 2; count of bases not matched to a gene: 9. Looked up from germline, CDR1 is DFQATT and CDR2 is SNEGSKA (reference sequence). This CDR3 comprises 16 residues. CDR3 DNA: TGCAGTGCCCCTTTCCGACTAGCGGGGGCCACAGATACGCAGTATTTT. Translating it yields CSAPFRLAGATDTQYF.

This clonotype was detected only a few times. This rearrangement joins TRBV20-1 to TRBJ2-7, with 9 bases matching TRBD2. The CDR3 is 14 amino acids. Germline CDR1 reads DFQATT; CDR2 reads SNEGSKA (reference sequence). J was trimmed by 3 bases and V by 6 bases; bases with no gene match: 9. CDR3 amino acids: CSALKLAGHYEQYF. The CDR3 coding sequence is TGCAGTGCCCTCAAACTAGCGGGCCACTACGAGCAGTACTTC.

This clonotype occurred a few times. CDR3 sequence: CASSSSLQGLSNQPQHF. The CDR3 DNA sequence: TGTGCCAGCAGTTCATCTTTACAGGGGTTAAGCAATCAGCCCCAGCATTTT. V and J are TRBV28 and TRBJ1-5, with 7 bases identical to TRBD1. The CDR3 is made up of 17 amino acids. J was trimmed by 1 base and V by 4 bases; bases with no gene match: 10. The germline gives CDR1 MDHEN, CDR2 SYDVKM.

This clonotype ranks as large (0.1 to 1%). The chain carries TRBV6-1 and TRBJ1-2, with 7 bases lining up with TRBD1. V lost 10 bases and J lost 7; bases outside the gene matches: 9. Per the germline V gene, CDR1 is MNHNS and CDR2 is SASEGT. The CDR3 has 12 amino acids. CDR3 bases: TGTGCCACCCAGGGGGGGGCAGGTGGCTACACCTTC. Residues: CATQGGAGGYTF.

V is TRBV5-1 and J is TRBJ2-5; 7 nucleotides align to TRBD2. V was pared by 0 bases and J by 2 bases, with 1 base of the junction left unmatched. The V gene's germline CDR1 is SGHRS and CDR2 YFSETQ. The CDR3 is 14 amino acids. The CDR3 DNA reads as TGCGCCAGCAGCTTGGGGGGGGGTCAAGAGACCCAGTACTTC. Translated, it gives CASSLGGGQETQYF.

This clonotype rates as large. V is TRBV29-1 and J is TRBJ1-2; 9 bases align to TRBD1. The ends lost 5 bases at V and 8 bases at J; junction bases unmatched: 6. CDR3 length: 12 amino acids. Germline-derived CDR1 and CDR2 are SQVTM and ANQGSEA. The CDR3 protein is CSVSRTGEGYTF. The CDR3 nucleotides are TGCAGCGTTTCTCGGACAGGGGAGGGCTACACCTTC. Full variable domain (rest looked up from reference TRBV29-1 and TRBJ1-2): SAVISQKPSRDICQRGTSLTIQCQVDSQVTMMFWYRQQPGQSLTLIATANQGSEATYESGFVIDKFPISRPNLTFSTLTVSNMSPEDSSIYLCSVSRTGEGYTFGSGTRLTVV.

The V call is TRBV2, the J call TRBJ2-2, with D possibly being TRBD2 (6 bases). With 8 bases removed from V and 1 base from J, the gap between germline ends came to 14 bases. Germline V gene data show CDR1 as SNHLY and CDR2 as FYNNEI. The CDR3 length is 15 residues. The CDR3 loop reads CASRAGSGNTGELFF. The CDR3 bases are TGTGCCAGCCGTGCGGGTAGCGGGAACACCGGGGAGCTGTTTTTT.

Within the sample, this clonotype is medium-sized. The chain recombines TRBV5-1 with TRBJ2-1, with 9 bases fitting TRBD2. CDR3 length: 17 residues. With 0 bases clipped from V and 3 bases from J, the junction kept 7 bases outside the gene matches. Germline V gives CDR1 SGHRS, CDR2 YFSETQ. For the CDR3, the DNA is TGCGCCAGCAGCTTGGGGGTAGCGGGAGCCGTCTACAATGAGCAGTTCTTC. It is translated as CASSLGVAGAVYNEQFF.

In this sample, this clonotype is medium-sized. The V call is TRBV27, the J call TRBJ2-3; D is possibly TRBD1 (5 bases). CDR1 is MNHEY and CDR2 is SMNVEV in the germline V gene (reference sequence). The CDR3 has 14 amino acids. Trimming shortened V by 5 bases and J by 4 bases, and 13 bases separated the two germline ends. The CDR3 protein is CASSPPLRADTQYF. The CDR3 DNA follows: TGTGCCAGCAGTCCCCCCCTCAGGGCAGATACGCAGTATTTT.

Sample share makes this clonotype large. The chain combines TRBV19 with TRBJ2-1; 11 bases line up with TRBD2. Germline assignment: CDR1 LNHDA and CDR2 SQIVND (reference sequence). The length of the CDR3 is 15 residues. V trimming: 6 bases; J trimming: 8 bases; junction bases outside the gene matches: 9. CDR3 nucleotides: TGTGCCAGTAGCCACACTAGCGGGAGCTTTGATGAGCAGTTCTTC. The encoded protein is CASSHTSGSFDEQFF.

This clonotype is categorized as large (0.1 to 1%). The rearrangement links TRBV19 to TRBJ1-2; D is ambiguous. V lost 7 bases, J lost 2 bases, and 14 bases lay in between. CDR1 LNHDA and CDR2 SQIVND come from the germline V gene (reference sequence). The CDR3 spans 14 residues. The CDR3 region has the DNA TGTGCCAGTACCCTCTATGGAGCAAACTATGGCTACACCTTC. Its translation is CASTLYGANYGYTF.

Judged by abundance, this clonotype is medium-sized. V gene TRBV20-1 combines with J gene TRBJ2-1; 10 bases match TRBD2. From germline, CDR1 is DFQATT and CDR2 SNEGSKA (reference sequence). This CDR3 is built from 15 residues. V lost 4 bases to trimming and J lost 8 bases; unmatched junction nucleotides: 11. CDR3 sequence (DNA): TGCAGTGCTATGCCAAGCGGGAGGGCCCGTGATGAGCAGTTCTTC. Translation gives CSAMPSGRARDEQFF.

V usage is TRBV20-1 and J usage is TRBJ2-1; the D gene is possibly TRBD2 (6 bases). The V and J ends lost 2 bases and 5 bases respectively, with 10 bases between them. The CDR3 runs 13 residues. Germline CDR1 is DFQATT and CDR2 is SNEGSKA (reference sequence). The CDR3 sequence is CSARRTTNNEQFF. Written as DNA, the CDR3 is TGCAGTGCTAGAAGGACTACCAACAATGAGCAGTTCTTC.